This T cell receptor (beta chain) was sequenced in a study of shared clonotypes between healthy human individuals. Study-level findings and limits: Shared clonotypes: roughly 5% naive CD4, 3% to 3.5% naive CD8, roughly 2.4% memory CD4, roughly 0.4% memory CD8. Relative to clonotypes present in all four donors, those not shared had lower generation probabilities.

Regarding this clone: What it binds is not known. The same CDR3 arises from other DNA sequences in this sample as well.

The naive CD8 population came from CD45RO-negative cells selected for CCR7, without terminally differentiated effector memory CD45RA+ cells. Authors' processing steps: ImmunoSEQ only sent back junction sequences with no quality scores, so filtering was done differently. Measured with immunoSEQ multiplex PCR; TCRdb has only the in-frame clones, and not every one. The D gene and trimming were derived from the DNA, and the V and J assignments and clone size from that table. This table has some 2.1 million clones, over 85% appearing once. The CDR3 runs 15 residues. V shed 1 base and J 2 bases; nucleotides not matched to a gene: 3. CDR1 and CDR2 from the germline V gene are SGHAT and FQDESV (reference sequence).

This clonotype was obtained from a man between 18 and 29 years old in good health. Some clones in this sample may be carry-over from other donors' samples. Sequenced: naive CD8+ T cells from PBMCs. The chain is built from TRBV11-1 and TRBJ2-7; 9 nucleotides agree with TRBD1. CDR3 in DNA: TGTGCCAGCAGCTTAGTGGGGACAGGGCCCTACGAGCAGTACTTC. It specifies CASSLVGTGPYEQYF.